Listed below are T cell receptor beta chains from one sample, sequenced in a study of T cell responses to AZD1222 COVID-19 vaccine. Assay: immunoSEQ multiplex PCR; the TCRdb copy retains only in-frame clones and omits some. The table includes some 31,000 clones, approximately 88% detected once. Sequencing was performed on peripheral blood, taken 28 days after the second AZD1222 dose. These receptor sequences come from an adult who received the AZD1222 COVID-19 vaccine. The CDR3 runs from the conserved cysteine through the conserved F or W. Each record gives: J gene, V gene, D gene, clone size, CDR3 protein, CDR3 DNA. D genes are given only for firm matches. Size is stated for part of the rows, as once, few or many counts, or as a class when the clone is expanded.

TRBJ1-6 TRBV5-4 - - CASSLSSAGSYNSPLHF TGTGCCAGCAGCTTGAGTTCGGCAGGGTCCTATAATTCACCCCTCCACTTT
TRBJ2-2 TRBV9 - - CASSVSGTNTGELFF TGTGCCAGCAGCGTATCAGGAACGAACACCGGGGAGCTGTTTTTT
TRBJ1-5 TRBV7-9 - - CASSLAREGNQPQHF TGTGCCAGCAGCTTAGCCAGGGAGGGAAATCAGCCCCAGCATTTT
TRBJ2-3 TRBV7-9 - - CASSANLATQYF TGTGCCAGCAGCGCCAACTTGGCTACGCAGTATTTT
TRBJ2-1 TRBV3-1/TRBV3-2 - once CASSQRPSNEQFF TGTGCCAGCAGCCAGCGTCCAAGCAATGAGCAGTTCTTC
TRBJ2-3 TRBV2 - - CASSRDRLSTDTQYF TGTGCCAGCAGCCGAGACAGGTTGAGCACAGATACGCAGTATTTT
TRBJ2-7 TRBV7-7 TRBD2 few CASSLAGTTYEQYF TGTGCTAGCAGCTTAGCGGGGACGACCTACGAGCAGTACTTC
TRBJ2-1 TRBV4-2 TRBD2 - CASSLLTSGGAYGSYNEQFF TGTGCCAGCAGCCTCCTGACTAGCGGGGGGGCCTATGGCTCCTACAATGAGCAGTTCTTC
TRBJ2-3 TRBV6-2/TRBV6-3 - - CASSWADTQYF TGTGCCAGCAGCTGGGCAGATACGCAGTATTTT
TRBJ1-4 TRBV11-2 TRBD1 few CASLGQEATNEKLFF TGTGCCAGCCTTGGACAGGAAGCAACTAATGAAAAACTGTTTTTT
TRBJ1-2 TRBV5-4 - - CASSLAGFSYGYTF TGTGCCAGCAGCCTGGCGGGTTTCTCCTATGGCTACACCTTC
TRBJ1-5 TRBV15 - - CATSGRGDNQPQHF TGTGCCACCTCTGGAAGGGGTGACAATCAGCCCCAGCATTTT
TRBJ2-5 TRBV2 - once CASSIMRDSRNF TGTGCCAGCAGTATCATGCGGGACTCCCGAAACTTC
TRBJ2-1 TRBV19 - - CASSRVVSVGGHNEQFF TGTGCCAGTAGTAGGGTTGTGAGTGTGGGGGGCCACAATGAGCAGTTCTTC
TRBJ1-1 TRBV6-5 - - CASSPGTTGGTEAFF TGTGCCAGCAGCCCCGGGACAACGGGGGGGACTGAAGCTTTCTTT
TRBJ1-5 TRBV21-1 - - CASSTGGSQPQHF TGTGCCAGCAGCACAGGGGGCAGTCAGCCCCAGCATTTT
TRBJ1-5 TRBV27 - - CASSPAPGNQPQHF TGTGCCAGCAGCCCAGCCCCAGGCAATCAGCCCCAGCATTTT
TRBJ2-7 TRBV28 TRBD1 - CASTGQVPYEQYF TGTGCCAGCACGGGACAGGTACCTTACGAGCAGTACTTC
TRBJ2-2 TRBV5-1 - - CASSLGQQNTGELFF TGCGCCAGCAGCTTGGGACAGCAGAACACCGGGGAGCTGTTTTTT
TRBJ1-1 TRBV18 - - CASSPLSGQTTEAFF TGTGCCAGCTCACCACTTTCTGGCCAAACGACTGAAGCTTTCTTT
TRBJ1-3 TRBV5-1 TRBD1 - CASSQGQGSGNTIYF TGCGCCAGCAGCCAAGGACAGGGTTCTGGAAACACCATATATTTT
TRBJ1-1 TRBV4-1 - - CASSQAGYRGRGDTEAFF TGCGCCAGCAGCCAAGCGGGTTACCGCGGCCGGGGGGACACTGAAGCTTTCTTT
TRBJ2-2 TRBV6-5 - - CASGGGELFF TGTGCCAGTGGGGGCGGGGAGCTGTTTTTT
TRBJ2-2 TRBV5-1 - - CASSPFGGAQNTGELFF TGCGCCAGCAGCCCTTTTGGGGGGGCCCAAAACACCGGGGAGCTGTTTTTT
TRBJ2-2 TRBV30 - - CAQSSGAGTGELFF TGTGCTCAGAGTTCAGGGGCAGGCACCGGGGAGCTGTTTTTT
TRBJ2-3 TRBV6-5 TRBD1 - CASSYSGQTDTQYF TGTGCCAGCAGTTACTCGGGACAGACAGATACGCAGTATTTT
TRBJ1-5 TRBV5-1 - few CASSLEPSGNNQPQHF TGCGCCAGCAGCTTGGAGCCCTCAGGTAACAATCAGCCCCAGCATTTT
TRBJ2-4 TRBV4-2 TRBD1 - CASSSSKGQQNIQYF TGTGCCAGCAGCTCTTCCAAGGGACAGCAAAACATTCAGTACTTC
TRBJ1-4 TRBV27 - - CASSLWQGTEVGKLFF TGTGCCAGCAGTTTGTGGCAGGGGACGGAAGTTGGAAAACTGTTTTTT
TRBJ1-2 TRBV10-3 - - CAISEDGRYGYTF TGTGCCATCAGTGAAGACGGCAGATATGGCTACACCTTC
TRBJ2-7 TRBV9 TRBD1 few CASSVRDRAGEQYF TGTGCCAGCAGCGTAAGGGACAGGGCTGGCGAGCAGTACTTC
TRBJ1-1 TRBV27 - once CASSLSGGLEAFF TGTGCCAGCAGTTTATCAGGGGGACTAGAAGCTTTCTTT
TRBJ1-2 TRBV4-1 TRBD1 - CASSQGTGAYGYTF TGCGCCAGCAGCCAAGGGACAGGAGCCTATGGCTACACCTTC
TRBJ1-4 TRBV9 - - CASSALQGTNEKLFF TGTGCCAGCAGCGCCCTACAGGGCACTAATGAAAAACTGTTTTTT
TRBJ1-1 TRBV28 - - CASRRVTTGRAEAFF TGTGCCAGCAGACGAGTTACCACCGGGAGGGCTGAAGCTTTCTTT
TRBJ2-7 TRBV6-5 TRBD2 - CASSYSLAGGYEQYF TGTGCCAGCAGTTACTCACTAGCGGGGGGATACGAGCAGTACTTC